The TCR beta chain under discussion was sequenced for a study of cytomegalovirus exposure and HLA in healthy donors. It was with 60 Vbeta and 13 Jbeta primers that the PCR ran. Only in-frame clones appear in the TCRdb table, and some are missing; sequencing was by immunoSEQ multiplex PCR. The top ten clones hold about 8% of a sample with about 95,000 clones, over 70% of them seen once. Germline CDR1 reads MNHEY; CDR2 reads SMNVEV (reference sequence). The CDR3 covers 15 residues. J gave up 7 bases and V 6 bases, and 11 bases lay outside the gene matches. Sequencing used PBMCs. The receptor was isolated from a man aged 55 to 69 in good health and CMV-seronegative. The V gene is TRBV27, the J gene TRBJ2-2; 7 bases map to TRBD1. The CDR3 region is CASRNLQGWDGELFF. The CDR3 nucleotides read TGTGCCAGCAGGAACCTACAGGGGTGGGACGGGGAGCTGTTTTTT.